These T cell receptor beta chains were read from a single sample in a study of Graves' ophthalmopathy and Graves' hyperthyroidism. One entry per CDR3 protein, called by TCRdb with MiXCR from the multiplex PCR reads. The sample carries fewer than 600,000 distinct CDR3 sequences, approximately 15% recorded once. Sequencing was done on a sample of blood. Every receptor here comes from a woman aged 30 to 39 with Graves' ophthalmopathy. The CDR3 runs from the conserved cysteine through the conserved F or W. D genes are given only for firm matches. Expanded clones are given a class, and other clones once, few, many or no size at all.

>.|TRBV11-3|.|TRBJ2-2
TGTGCCAGCAGCTTATCCGGGGAGCTGTGTTTT
CASSLSGELCF
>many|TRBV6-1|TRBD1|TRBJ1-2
TGTGCCAGCAGGGGACAGGCGCCTAACTATGGCTACACCTTC
CASRGQAPNYGYTF
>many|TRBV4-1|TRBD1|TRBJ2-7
TGCGCCAGCAGGGGCCCCGACAGGGACGAGCAGTACTTC
CASRGPDRDEQYF
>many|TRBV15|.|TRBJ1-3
TGTGCCACCAGCAGAGCCAACAGGGACTCTGGAAACACCATATATTTT
CATSRANRDSGNTIYF
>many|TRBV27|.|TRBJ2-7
TGTGCCAGCAGTTTTCAGGGTATTACCCACGAGCAGTACTTC
CASSFQGITHEQYF
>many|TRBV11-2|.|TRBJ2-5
TGTGCCAGCAGACTCGGAGGGGGGGCTGAGACCCAGTACTTC
CASRLGGGAETQYF
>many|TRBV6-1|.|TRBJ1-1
TGTGCCAGCAGTGATGAGCCCGCTATCCTCAACACTGAAGCTTTCTTT
CASSDEPAILNTEAFF
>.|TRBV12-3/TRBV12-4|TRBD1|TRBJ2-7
TGTGCCAGCGGACCTTGGGGACAGGGGGCCGAGCAGTACTTC
CASGPWGQGAEQYF
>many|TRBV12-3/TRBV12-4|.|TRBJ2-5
TGTGCCAGCAGTTTCCGGACTAACCAAGAGACCCAGTACTTC
CASSFRTNQETQYF
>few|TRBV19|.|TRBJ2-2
TGTGCCAGTAGGACGGGTCCTAGCGCCGGGGAGCTGTTTTTT
CASRTGPSAGELFF
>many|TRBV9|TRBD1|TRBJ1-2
TGTGCCAGCAGCGGACAGGGCGGTACTGCCTATGGCTACACCTTC
CASSGQGGTAYGYTF
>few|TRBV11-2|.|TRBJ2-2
TGTGCCAGCAGCTTAGTAGGAAAGGGGGAGCTGTTTTTT
CASSLVGKGELFF
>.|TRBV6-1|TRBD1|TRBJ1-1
TGTGCCAGCAGTGACCCACACAGGGGTCCGAACACTGAAGCTTTCTTT
CASSDPHRGPNTEAFF
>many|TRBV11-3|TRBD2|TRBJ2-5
TGTGCCAGCAGCTTCCCGGGTAGCGGGGGTGAGGAGACCCAGTACTTC
CASSFPGSGGEETQYF
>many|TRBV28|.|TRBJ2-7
TGTGCCAGCAGTATACCCAGGGGCCCCCTTCACTACGAGCAGTACTTC
CASSIPRGPLHYEQYF
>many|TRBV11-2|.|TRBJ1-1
TGTGCCAGCAGCTTACGAGTCCAGTACACTGAAGCTTTCTTT
CASSLRVQYTEAFF
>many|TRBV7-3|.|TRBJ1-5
TGTGCCAGCAGCTTAAATGCCGGTCAGCCCCAGCATTTT
CASSLNAGQPQHF
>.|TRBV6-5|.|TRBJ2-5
TGTGCCAGCAGTGACTCGACCCAAGAGACCCAGTACTTC
CASSDSTQETQYF
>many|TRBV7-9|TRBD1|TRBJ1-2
TGTGCCAGCAGCTTCACGGGACAGGCCTATGGCTACACCTTC
CASSFTGQAYGYTF
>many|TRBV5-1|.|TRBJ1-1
TGCGCCAGCAGCTACAATTCCCGAGGGACTGAAGCTTTCTTT
CASSYNSRGTEAFF
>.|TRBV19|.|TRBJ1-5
TGTGCCAGTAGTCCCCACAGGGTTAGCAATCAGCCCCAGCATTTT
CASSPHRVSNQPQHF
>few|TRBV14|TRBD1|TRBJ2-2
TGTGCCAGCAGACTCACAGGGGAAACCGGGGAGCTGTTTTTT
CASRLTGETGELFF
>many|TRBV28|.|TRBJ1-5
TGTGCCACCCTCGTGGGTGGCAATCAGCCCCAGCATTTT
CATLVGGNQPQHF
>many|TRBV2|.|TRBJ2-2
TGTGCCAGCAGCTACAGGGAAGGGGACACCGGGGAGCTGTTTTTT
CASSYREGDTGELFF
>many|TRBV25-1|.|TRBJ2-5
TGTGCCAGCAGTGAACGGCTCCAAAGGGGGGAGACCCAGTACTTC
CASSERLQRGETQYF
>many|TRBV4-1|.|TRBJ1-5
TGCGCCAGCAGCCAAGGTACAGGCCTCAATCAGCCCCAGCATTTT
CASSQGTGLNQPQHF
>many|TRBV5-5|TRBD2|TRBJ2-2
TGTGCCAGCAGCTCGGAGCGGGGGGGTCGCGGCGGGGAGCTGTTTTTT
CASSSERGGRGGELFF
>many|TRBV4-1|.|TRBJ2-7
TGCGCCAGCAGCCGCGCGAGAGGCGGCGAGCAGTACTTC
CASSRARGGEQYF
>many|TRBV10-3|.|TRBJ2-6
TGTGCCGTTTCCGGGTCCGGAGGGGGCGTCCTGACTTTC
CAVSGSGGGVLTF
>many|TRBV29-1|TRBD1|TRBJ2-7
TGCAGCGGCGCGGGACAGGGGGCATACGAGCAGTACTTC
CSGAGQGAYEQYF
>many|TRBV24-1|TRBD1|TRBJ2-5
TGTGCCACCAGTGATAGGACAGGTCTCCAAGAGACCCAGTACTTC
CATSDRTGLQETQYF
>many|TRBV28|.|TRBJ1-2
TGTGCCAGCAGTCCCGACATCGGGAGCTACACCTTC
CASSPDIGSYTF
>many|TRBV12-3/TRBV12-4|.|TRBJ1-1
TGTGCCAGCAGTTTAGCAGGAACGAACACTGAAGCTTTCTTT
CASSLAGTNTEAFF
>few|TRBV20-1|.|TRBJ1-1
TGCAGTGCTAGAGGGGGGGCCAGCACTGAAGCTTTCTTT
CSARGGASTEAFF
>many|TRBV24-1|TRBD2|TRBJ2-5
TGTGCCACCAGTGACCCGGGAGGGGAGACCCAGTACTTC
CATSDPGGETQYF
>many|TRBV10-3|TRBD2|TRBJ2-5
TGTGCCATCAGTGGTGTCCCCGGGACTAGGTCCCAAGAGACCCAGTACTTC
CAISGVPGTRSQETQYF
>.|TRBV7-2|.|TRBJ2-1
TGTGCCAGCAGCTTTTTCTGGCGCCGTAGCTCCTACAATGAGCAGTTCTTC
CASSFFWRRSSYNEQFF
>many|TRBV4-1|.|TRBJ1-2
TGCGCCAGCAGCCAACCCCCCGTCGGTGGCTACACCTTC
CASSQPPVGGYTF
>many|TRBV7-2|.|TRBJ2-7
TGTGCCAGCAGACACCGCCAGGGATTCCTGTACGAGCAGTACTTC
CASRHRQGFLYEQYF
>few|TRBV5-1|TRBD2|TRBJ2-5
TGCGCCAGCAGCTTGGGGACTAGCGCGGTTTATTCGGAGACCCAGTACTTC
CASSLGTSAVYSETQYF
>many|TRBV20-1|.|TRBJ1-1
TGCAGTGGGGAACATCCAGGTCGGGGGAACACTGAAGCTTTCTTT
CSGEHPGRGNTEAFF
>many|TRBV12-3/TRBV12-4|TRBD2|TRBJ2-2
TGTGCCCTAAAATTAGCGGGATCGAACACCGGGGAGCTGTTTTTT
CALKLAGSNTGELFF
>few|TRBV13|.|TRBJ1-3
TGTGCCAGCAGCTTACGCCAGGCAGGAAACACCATATATTTT
CASSLRQAGNTIYF
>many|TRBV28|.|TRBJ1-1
TGTGCCAGCACCTTGGCAGACCTGGGGAGCACTGAAGCTTTCTTT
CASTLADLGSTEAFF
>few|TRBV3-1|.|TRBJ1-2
TGTGCCAGCAGCCAAGAAGCCCCTCATGGCTACACCTTC
CASSQEAPHGYTF
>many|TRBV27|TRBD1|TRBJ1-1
TGTGCCAGCAGTCCGACAGGGGTATATTCTGAAGCTTTCTTT
CASSPTGVYSEAFF
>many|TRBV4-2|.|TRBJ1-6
TGTGCCAGCAGCCAAGAAAGAGGGATCCTGGGGAATTCACCCCTCCACTTT
CASSQERGILGNSPLHF
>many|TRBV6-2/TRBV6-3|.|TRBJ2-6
TGTGCCAGCACTCCTCAACGGGGCTCCACCTTCTCTGGGGCCAACGTCCTGACTTTC
CASTPQRGSTFSGANVLTF